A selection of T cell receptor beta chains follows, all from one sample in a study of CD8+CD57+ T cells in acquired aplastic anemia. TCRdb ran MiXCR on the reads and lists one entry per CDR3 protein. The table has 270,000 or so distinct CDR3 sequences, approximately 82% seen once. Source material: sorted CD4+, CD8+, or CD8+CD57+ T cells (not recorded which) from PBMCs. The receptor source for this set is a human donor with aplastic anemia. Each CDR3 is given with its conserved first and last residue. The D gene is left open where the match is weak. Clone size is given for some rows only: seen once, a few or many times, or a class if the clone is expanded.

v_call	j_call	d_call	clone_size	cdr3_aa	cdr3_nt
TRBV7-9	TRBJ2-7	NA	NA	CASSCQRRGWDEEF	TGTGCCAGCAGCTGTCAGAGACGCGGGTGGGACGAGGAGTTC
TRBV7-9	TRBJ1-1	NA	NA	CASSYDSMNTEAFF	TGTGCCAGCAGCTACGACAGTATGAACACTGAAGCTTTCTTT
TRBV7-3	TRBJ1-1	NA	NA	CASSSDGTWGGTQFF	TGTGCCAGCAGTTCTGACGGGACTTGGGGAGGGACCCAGTTCTTT
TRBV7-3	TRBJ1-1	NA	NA	CASGSSLTWGEDEFF	TGTGCCAGCGGTTCTAGCCTGACTTGGGGCGAGGACGAGTTCTTT
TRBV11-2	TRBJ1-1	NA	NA	CASSPWGLHPEASF	TGTGCCAGCAGCCCTTGGGGCCTTCACCCTGAAGCTTCCTTT
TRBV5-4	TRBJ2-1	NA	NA	CASSFTGETYNEQFF	TGTGCCAGCAGCTTTACTGGCGAAACCTACAATGAGCAGTTCTTC
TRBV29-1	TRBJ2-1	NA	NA	CSSSVKTSYNEQFF	TGCAGCTCCTCGGTCAAGACCTCCTACAATGAGCAGTTCTTC
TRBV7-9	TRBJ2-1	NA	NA	CASSLAIGGDHNGQFF	TGTGCCAGCAGCTTAGCGATAGGGGGGGACCACAATGGGCAGTTCTTC
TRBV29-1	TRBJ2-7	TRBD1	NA	CSLGTGGVYEQYF	TGCAGCCTGGGGACAGGGGGCGTCTACGAGCAGTACTTC
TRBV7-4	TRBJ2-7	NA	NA	CASSVLGGLAQEIF	TGTGCCAGCAGCGTCCTCGGGGGTTTGGCCCAGGAGATCTTC
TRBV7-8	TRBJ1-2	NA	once	CASSPRATHYGYTTF	TGTGCCAGCAGCCCGAGAGCTACACACTATGGCTACACCACCTTC
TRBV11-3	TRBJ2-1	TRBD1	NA	CASSFQLTGNTEEQFF	TGTGCCAGCAGCTTTCAACTGACAGGGAACACTGAAGAGCAGTTCTTC
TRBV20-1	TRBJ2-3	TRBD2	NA	CSARGLAGDRDTDTQYF	TGCAGTGCTAGAGGACTAGCGGGAGACAGGGACACAGATACGCAGTATTTT
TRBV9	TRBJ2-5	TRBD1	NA	CASSGGGSRNPPYF	TGTGCCAGCAGCGGAGGGGGCTCGAGAAATCCGCCCTACTTC
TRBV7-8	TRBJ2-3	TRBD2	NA	CASGEAGGDTKYF	TGTGCCAGCGGGGAAGCGGGAGGAGATACTAAGTATTTT
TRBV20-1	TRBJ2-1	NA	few	CSASSWGRKEQFF	TGCAGTGCTAGTAGTTGGGGACGCAAGGAGCAGTTCTTC
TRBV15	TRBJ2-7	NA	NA	CATSRGSSNDAQYF	TGTGCCACCAGCAGGGGCTCCAGCAACGACGCGCAGTACTTC
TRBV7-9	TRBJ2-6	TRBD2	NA	CASSLRRSGGGAEVLTF	TGCGCCAGCAGCCTTCGAAGAAGCGGGGGGGGCGCCGAGGTCCTGACTTTC
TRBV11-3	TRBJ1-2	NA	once	CASSLDLTDGGGYTF	TGTGCCAGCAGCTTAGACCTGACAGACGGAGGAGGCTACACCTTC
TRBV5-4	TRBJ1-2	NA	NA	CASSFTSADGYTF	TGTGCCAGCAGCTTTACTAGCGCGGATGGCTACACCTTC
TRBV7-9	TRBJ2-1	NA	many	CASSPSTSPYNEQFF	TGTGCCAGCAGCCCCAGCACATCCCCCTACAATGAGCAGTTCTTC
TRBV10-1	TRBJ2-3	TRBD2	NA	CASRATGGPDTQYF	TGTGCCAGCAGGGCGACGGGAGGTCCCGATACGCAGTATTTT
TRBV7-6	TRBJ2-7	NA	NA	CASSPQRGYEQYF	TGTGCCAGCAGCCCGCAACGTGGCTACGAGCAGTACTTC
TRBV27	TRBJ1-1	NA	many	CASSLLVSTEAFF	TGTGCCAGCAGTTTACTAGTGAGCACTGAAGCTTTCTTT
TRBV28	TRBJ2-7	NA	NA	CAITTGTEQYF	TGTGCCATCACGACAGGGACTGAGCAGTACTTC
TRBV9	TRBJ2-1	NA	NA	CASSFESRRGGDEQFF	TGTGCCAGCAGCTTTGAAAGCAGACGGGGAGGAGATGAGCAGTTCTTC
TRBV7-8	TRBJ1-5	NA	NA	CASSLAAARDTQQHF	TGTGCCAGCAGCTTAGCGGCAGCCCGAGATACGCAGCAGCATTTT
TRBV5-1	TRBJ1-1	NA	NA	CASSFTSFGPTEAFF	TGTGCCAGCAGCTTCACCTCGTTTGGTCCCACTGAAGCTTTCTTT